This TCR beta chain was documented in a study of graft-versus-host responses after intestinal transplantation. Sequencing was performed with immunoSEQ multiplex PCR; in TCRdb, only in-frame clones are kept and a portion is missing. The sample contains just under 65,000 clones, roughly 90% of which appear only once. CDR1 is KGHSH, CDR2 LQKENI, per germline. The CDR3 extends over 16 amino acids. With regard to this clone: A read error may account for a junction end that differs from germline.

Processing was applied to graft tissue in order to liberate intraepithelial and lamina propria lymphocytes. The chain has TRBV18 and TRBJ2-2; weak D call: TRBD1 (6 bases). The source material was ileum tissue, sampled roughly 390 days after transplant. This clonotype originated in a human patient who received an intestinal transplant, so some T cells may come from the graft donor. Here the CDR3 DNA reads TGTGCCAGCTCACCAGCAGGGGCAGGGAACACCGGGGAGCTGCTTTTT. Translated, it gives CASSPAGAGNTGELLF.